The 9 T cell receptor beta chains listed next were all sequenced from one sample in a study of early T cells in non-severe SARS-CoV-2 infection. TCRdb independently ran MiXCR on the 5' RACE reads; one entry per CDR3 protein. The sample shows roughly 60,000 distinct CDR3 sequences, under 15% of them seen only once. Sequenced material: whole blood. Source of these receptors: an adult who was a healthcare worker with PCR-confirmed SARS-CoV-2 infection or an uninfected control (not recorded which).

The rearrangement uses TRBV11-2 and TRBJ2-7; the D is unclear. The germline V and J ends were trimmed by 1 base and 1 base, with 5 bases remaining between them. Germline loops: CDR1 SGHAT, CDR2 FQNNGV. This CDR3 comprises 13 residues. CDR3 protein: CASSLGQSYEQYF. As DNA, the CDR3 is TGTGCCAGCAGCTTAGGGCAGTCCTACGAGCAGTACTTC.

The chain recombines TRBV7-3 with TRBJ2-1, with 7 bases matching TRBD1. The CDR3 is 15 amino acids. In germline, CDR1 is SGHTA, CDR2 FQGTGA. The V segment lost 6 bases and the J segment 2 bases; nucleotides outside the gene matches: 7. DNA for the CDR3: TGTGCCAGCAGAGCATCAGGGGGTCCCTACAATGAGCAGTTCTTC. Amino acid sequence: CASRASGGPYNEQFF.

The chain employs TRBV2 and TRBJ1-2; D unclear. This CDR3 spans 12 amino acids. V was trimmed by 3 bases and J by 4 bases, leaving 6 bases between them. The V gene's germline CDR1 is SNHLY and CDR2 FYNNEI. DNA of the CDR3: TGTGCCAGCAGTGAGGGTGGCTATGGCTACACCTTC. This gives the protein CASSEGGYGYTF.

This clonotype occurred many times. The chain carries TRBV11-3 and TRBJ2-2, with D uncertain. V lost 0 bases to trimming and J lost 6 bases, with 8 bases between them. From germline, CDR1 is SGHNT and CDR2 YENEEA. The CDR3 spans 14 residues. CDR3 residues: CASSLDPRSGELFF. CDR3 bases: TGTGCCAGCAGCTTAGACCCCCGTTCCGGGGAGCTGTTTTTT.

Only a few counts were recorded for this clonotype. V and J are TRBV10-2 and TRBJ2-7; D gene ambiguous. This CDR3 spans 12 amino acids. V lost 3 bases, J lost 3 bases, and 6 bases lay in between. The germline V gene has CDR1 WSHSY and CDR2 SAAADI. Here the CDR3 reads CASSDPYYEQYF. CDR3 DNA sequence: TGCGCCAGCAGTGACCCCTACTACGAGCAGTACTTC.

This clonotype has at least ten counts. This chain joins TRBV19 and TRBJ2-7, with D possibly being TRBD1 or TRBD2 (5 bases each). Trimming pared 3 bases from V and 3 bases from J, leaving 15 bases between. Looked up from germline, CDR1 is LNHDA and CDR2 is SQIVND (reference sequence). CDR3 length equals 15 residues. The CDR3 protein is CASSIVRAGSYEQYF. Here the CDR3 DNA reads TGTGCCAGTAGTATCGTCCGAGCAGGGAGCTACGAGCAGTACTTC.

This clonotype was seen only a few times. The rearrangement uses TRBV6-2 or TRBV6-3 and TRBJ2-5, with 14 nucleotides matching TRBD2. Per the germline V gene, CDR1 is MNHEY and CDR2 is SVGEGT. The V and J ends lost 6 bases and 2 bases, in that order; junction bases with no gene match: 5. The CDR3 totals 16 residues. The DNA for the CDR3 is TGTGCCAGCAGCCGGGGACTAGCGGGAGCGCAAGAGACCCAGTACTTC. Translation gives CASSRGLAGAQETQYF.

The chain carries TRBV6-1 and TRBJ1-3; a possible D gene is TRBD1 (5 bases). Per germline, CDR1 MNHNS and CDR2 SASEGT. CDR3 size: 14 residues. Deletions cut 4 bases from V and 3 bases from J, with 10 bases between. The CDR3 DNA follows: TGTGCCAGCAGTGTGTTGGGGGTTGGAAACACCATATATTTT. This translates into CASSVLGVGNTIYF.

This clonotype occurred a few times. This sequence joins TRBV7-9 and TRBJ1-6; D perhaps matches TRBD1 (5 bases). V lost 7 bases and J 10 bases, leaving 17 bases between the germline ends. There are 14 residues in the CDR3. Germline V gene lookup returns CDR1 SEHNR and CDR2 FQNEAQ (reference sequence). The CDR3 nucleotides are TGTGCCAGCACCCAGCAGGGAGGCGGGTCACCCCTCCACTTT. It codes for CASTQQGGGSPLHF.